The 17 T cell receptor beta chains below all came from one sample that was sequenced in a study of cytomegalovirus exposure and HLA in healthy donors. In the PCR, 60 Vbeta and 13 Jbeta primers were used. Assay: immunoSEQ multiplex PCR; the TCRdb copy retains only in-frame clones and omits some. Altogether 120,000 or so clones are present, under 80% being singletons, with the ten largest covering less than 4%. Material for sequencing was PBMCs. All receptors derive from a man aged 35 to 55 in good health and CMV-seropositive.

This rearrangement joins TRBV9 to TRBJ1-1; D might be TRBD1 (5 bases). The V and J ends lost 5 bases and 2 bases respectively, with 16 bases between them. Germline V CDR1 and CDR2: SGDLS, YYNGEE. The CDR3 is made up of 15 amino acids. This CDR3 reads CASSVTKGFNTEAFF. The CDR3, as DNA: TGTGCCAGCAGTGTGACGAAGGGGTTTAACACTGAAGCTTTCTTT.

The CDR3 DNA follows: TGTGCCAGCAGTAGGGACATCGCCTTGGTTGGCTACACCTTC. It encodes CASSRDIALVGYTF. The chain recombines TRBV28 with TRBJ1-2; maybe TRBD1 (6 bases). Per the germline V gene, CDR1 is MDHEN and CDR2 is SYDVKM. Trimming left V 5 bases short and J 7 bases short, with 17 bases between. The CDR3 covers 14 residues.

The chain couples TRBV2 to TRBJ1-6; D ambiguous. Looked up from germline, CDR1 is SNHLY and CDR2 is FYNNEI. This CDR3 region has 12 residues. V lost 6 bases and J 5 bases, leaving 5 bases between the germline ends. The CDR3 sequence is CASSQNNSPLHF. The CDR3 DNA sequence: TGTGCCAGCAGCCAAAATAATTCACCCCTCCACTTT.

This chain joins TRBV6-5 and TRBJ1-5; TRBD1 aligns across 10 bases. Losses at the gene ends were 0 bases for V and 5 bases for J; bases not matched to a gene: 1. CDR1 MNHEY and CDR2 SVGAGI come from the germline V gene. The CDR3 extends over 15 amino acids. CDR3: CASSYSGTGDQPQHF. CDR3 sequence (DNA): TGTGCCAGCAGTTACTCCGGGACAGGGGATCAGCCCCAGCATTTT.

V usage is TRBV7-6 and J usage is TRBJ2-7, with 11 bases identical to TRBD1. V gave up 8 bases and J gave up 1 base; unmatched junction bases: 10. Germline V gene data show CDR1 as SGHVS and CDR2 as FNYEAQ. This CDR3 comprises 16 residues. CDR3 residues: CASGPGQGVLSYEQYF. The CDR3 nucleotides are TGTGCCAGCGGCCCGGGACAGGGGGTTCTTTCCTACGAGCAGTACTTC.

The chain uses TRBV27 and TRBJ2-3; 7 nucleotides match TRBD1. The ends lost 7 bases at V and 2 bases at J; junction bases unmatched: 6. CDR1 is MNHEY, CDR2 SMNVEV, per germline (reference sequence). The length of the CDR3 is 14 residues. The CDR3 protein is CASTRDRYTDTQYF. The CDR3 DNA follows: TGTGCCAGCACCCGGGACAGATACACAGATACGCAGTATTTT.

The rearrangement joins TRBV5-4 to TRBJ2-1; D is perhaps TRBD2 (6 bases). The CDR3 extends over 16 amino acids. V shed 1 base and J shed 4 bases, with 15 bases lying between them. Germline lookup yields CDR1 SGHNT and CDR2 YYREEE (reference sequence). The DNA for the CDR3 is TGTGCCAGCAGCTTGCCCGGTAGCGGCCTATACAATGAGCAGTTCTTC. Translating it yields CASSLPGSGLYNEQFF.

This clone was counted once. The gene calls are TRBV10-2 and TRBJ1-1, with D tentatively TRBD1 (6 bases). Trimming stripped 7 bases from V and 0 bases from J, with 12 bases between. The CDR3 contains 14 residues. CDR1 is WSHSY, CDR2 SAAADI, per germline. The DNA of the CDR3 is TGCGCCAGCACCCTAACAGGGCTGAACACTGAAGCTTTCTTT. The encoded protein is CASTLTGLNTEAFF.

CDR3 in amino acids: CASSPAGNEQFF. The CDR3 bases are TGCGCCAGCAGTCCCGCCGGGAATGAGCAGTTCTTC. The V and J genes are TRBV4-3 and TRBJ2-1; D is unresolved. The CDR3 runs 12 residues. The germline V gene has CDR1 LGHNA and CDR2 YSLEER. Trimming removed 6 bases from V and 7 bases from J, with 10 bases in between.

The chain recombines TRBV7-2 with TRBJ2-1; perhaps TRBD2 as D (6 bases). V shed 2 bases and J shed 7 bases, with 15 bases lying between them. Germline V gene sequence: CDR1 SGHTA, CDR2 FQGNSA. The CDR3 is 15 amino acids. As DNA, the CDR3 is TGTGCCAGCAGCTTACTGCCGGCTGGGGGGAATGAGCAGTTCTTC. This gives the protein CASSLLPAGGNEQFF.

This clone was recorded only once. The rearrangement links TRBV5-4 to TRBJ2-5; 12 bases fit TRBD1. This CDR3 has 16 amino acids. Germline loops: CDR1 SGHNT, CDR2 YYREEE (reference sequence). V was pared by 5 bases and J by 4 bases, with 9 bases of the junction left unmatched. As DNA, the CDR3 is TGTGCCAGCAGGGGACCGGGACAGGGGGCAGGAGAGACCCAGTACTTC. Its translation is CASRGPGQGAGETQYF.

V usage is TRBV7-2 and J usage is TRBJ2-7, with 7 bases that match TRBD1. The trim removed 6 bases at V and 0 bases at J, leaving 8 bases unmatched. CDR3 length: 15 residues. The germline CDR1 and CDR2 sequences are SGHTA and FQGNSA. CDR3 nucleotide sequence: TGTGCCAGCAGGCGCAGGGGGTACGACTCCTACGAGCAGTACTTC. It specifies CASRRRGYDSYEQYF. Together with reference TRBV7-2 and TRBJ2-7, the CDR3 gives the full variable domain: GAGVSQSPSNKVTEKGKDVELRCDPISGHTALYWYRQSLGQGLEFLIYFQGNSAPDKSGLPSDRFSAERTGGSVSTLTIQRTQQEDSAVYLCASRRRGYDSYEQYFGPGTRLTVT.

The chain couples TRBV6-5 to TRBJ2-5, with D possibly TRBD1 on 6 matching bases. Germline CDR1 is MNHEY and CDR2 is SVGAGI. There are 15 residues in the CDR3. V was clipped by 5 bases and J by 5 bases, with 18 bases between them. CDR3 region: CASSNTTGISETQYF. The CDR3 DNA is TGTGCCAGCAGTAACACAACAGGGATCAGTGAGACCCAGTACTTC.

V usage is TRBV4-1 and J usage is TRBJ1-3, with unresolved D. Germline loops: CDR1 MGHRA, CDR2 YSYEKL. Trimming took off 1 base at V and 8 bases at J, with 12 bases between the two ends. This CDR3 is 14 amino acids long. The CDR3 DNA is TGCGCCAGCAGCCAAGCTAAATCGGTCGACACCATATATTTT. Its protein product is CASSQAKSVDTIYF.

V is TRBV6-5 and J is TRBJ1-3; D is possibly TRBD1 (5 bases). This CDR3 region has 16 residues. V was clipped by 0 bases and J by 1 base, with 10 bases between them. Germline V lookup: CDR1 MNHEY, CDR2 SVGAGI. The CDR3 spells CASSYSAGGSGNTIYF. For the CDR3, the DNA is TGTGCCAGCAGTTACTCGGCGGGGGGATCTGGAAACACCATATATTTT.

The chain is built from TRBV6-1 and TRBJ1-4; TRBD1 matches 11 bases. The CDR3 spans 18 residues. Trimming took 4 bases from V and 0 from J; bases not matched to a gene: 7. Germline CDR1 reads MNHNS; CDR2 reads SASEGT. The CDR3 nucleotides read TGTGCCAGCAGTGCTCGGACAGGGGGCGTTGCAACTAATGAAAAACTGTTTTTT. It translates to CASSARTGGVATNEKLFF.

CDR3 sequence: CASGRSGQGTNQPQHF. CDR3 nucleotide sequence: TGTGCCAGCGGGCGTTCGGGACAGGGGACAAATCAGCCCCAGCATTTT. The chain links TRBV7-9 to TRBJ1-5, with 10 bases identical to TRBD1. Germline trimming cut 8 bases from V and 4 bases from J; bases unmatched to any gene: 11. CDR3 size: 16 residues. Germline loops: CDR1 SEHNR, CDR2 FQNEAQ (reference sequence).